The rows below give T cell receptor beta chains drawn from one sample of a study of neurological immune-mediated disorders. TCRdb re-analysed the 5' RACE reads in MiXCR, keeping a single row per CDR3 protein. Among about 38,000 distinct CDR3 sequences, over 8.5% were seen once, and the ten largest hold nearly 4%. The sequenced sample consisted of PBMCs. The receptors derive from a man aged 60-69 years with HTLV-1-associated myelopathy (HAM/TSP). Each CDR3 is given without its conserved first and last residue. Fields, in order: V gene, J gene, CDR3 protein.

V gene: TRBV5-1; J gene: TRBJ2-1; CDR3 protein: ASSLAGVRVGYEQF
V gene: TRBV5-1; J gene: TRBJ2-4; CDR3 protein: ASSLTGGTSAYHLAKNIQY
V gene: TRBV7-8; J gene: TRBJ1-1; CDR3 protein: ASSPSLDRDAF
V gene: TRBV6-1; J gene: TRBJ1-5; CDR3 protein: ASRIEDSTNQPQH
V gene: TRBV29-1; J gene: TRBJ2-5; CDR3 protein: SVEDRWNLKTQY
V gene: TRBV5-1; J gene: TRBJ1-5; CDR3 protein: ASSGYRGNQPQH
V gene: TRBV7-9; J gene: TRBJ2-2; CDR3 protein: ASSLGWDWDTGELF
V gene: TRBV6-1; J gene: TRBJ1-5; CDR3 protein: ASKGLQAPNQPQH
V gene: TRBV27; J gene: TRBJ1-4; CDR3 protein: ASRGMGTGNEKLF
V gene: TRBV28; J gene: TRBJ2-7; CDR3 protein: ASSRTQGHSYEQY
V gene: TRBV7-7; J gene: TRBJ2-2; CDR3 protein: ASSSFGGNTGELF
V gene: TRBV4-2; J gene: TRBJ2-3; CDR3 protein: ASSQDPNDTQY
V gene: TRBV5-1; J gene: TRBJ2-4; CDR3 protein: ASSFGQGGIQY
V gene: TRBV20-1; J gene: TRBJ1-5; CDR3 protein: SAQDGGINQPQH
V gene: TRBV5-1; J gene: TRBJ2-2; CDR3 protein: ASSWASGRNTGELF
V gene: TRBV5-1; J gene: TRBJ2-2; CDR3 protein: VSGPVLGLTGELF
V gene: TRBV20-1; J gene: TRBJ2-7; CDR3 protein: SARGLPYEQY
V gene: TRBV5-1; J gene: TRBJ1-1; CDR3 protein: ASSPSRGGETEAF
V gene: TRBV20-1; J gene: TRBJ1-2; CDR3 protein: SARDRETANYGYT
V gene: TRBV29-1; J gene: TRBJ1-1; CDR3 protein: SATTGNTEAF
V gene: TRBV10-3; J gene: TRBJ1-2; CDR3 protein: AISESTQGYYGYT
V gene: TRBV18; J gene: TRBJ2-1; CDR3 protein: ASSQTQGNEQF
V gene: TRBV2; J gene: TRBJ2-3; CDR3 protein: ASKGGASTDTQY
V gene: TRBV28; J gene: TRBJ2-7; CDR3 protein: ASMSHGVSEQY
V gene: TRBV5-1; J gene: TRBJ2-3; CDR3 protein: ASSRNTDTQY
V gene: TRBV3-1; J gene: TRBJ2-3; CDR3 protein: ASKRQGTQY
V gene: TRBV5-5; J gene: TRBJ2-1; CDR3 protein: ASSPRRQEDNEQF
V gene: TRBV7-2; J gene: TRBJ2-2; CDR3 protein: ASRRLVAGGASVTGELF
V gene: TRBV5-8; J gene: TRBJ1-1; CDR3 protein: ASSRPGPPEAF
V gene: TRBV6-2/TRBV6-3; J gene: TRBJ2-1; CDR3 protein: ASSYSPPAGGVYNEQF
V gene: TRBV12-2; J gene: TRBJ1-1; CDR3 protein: ASRLEFRTEAF
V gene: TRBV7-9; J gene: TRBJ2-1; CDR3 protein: ASSLAGGPYNEQF
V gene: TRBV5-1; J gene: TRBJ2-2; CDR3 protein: ASSLFPNTGELF
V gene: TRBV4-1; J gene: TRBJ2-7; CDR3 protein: ASSQDNRVTYEQY
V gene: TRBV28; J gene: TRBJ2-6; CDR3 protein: ASSTGTVSPGANVLT
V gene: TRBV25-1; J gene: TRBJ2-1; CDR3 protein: ASSVSGSEQF
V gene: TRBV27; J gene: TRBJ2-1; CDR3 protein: ASSFSGRGGEQF
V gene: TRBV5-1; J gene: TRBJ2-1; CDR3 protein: ASSLVAGGSFNEQF
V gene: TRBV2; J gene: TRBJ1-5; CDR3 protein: AISGGRGGQPQR
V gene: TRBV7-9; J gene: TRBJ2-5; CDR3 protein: ASSLTSGSASETQY
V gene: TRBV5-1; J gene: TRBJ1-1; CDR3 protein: ASSISEVSTEAF